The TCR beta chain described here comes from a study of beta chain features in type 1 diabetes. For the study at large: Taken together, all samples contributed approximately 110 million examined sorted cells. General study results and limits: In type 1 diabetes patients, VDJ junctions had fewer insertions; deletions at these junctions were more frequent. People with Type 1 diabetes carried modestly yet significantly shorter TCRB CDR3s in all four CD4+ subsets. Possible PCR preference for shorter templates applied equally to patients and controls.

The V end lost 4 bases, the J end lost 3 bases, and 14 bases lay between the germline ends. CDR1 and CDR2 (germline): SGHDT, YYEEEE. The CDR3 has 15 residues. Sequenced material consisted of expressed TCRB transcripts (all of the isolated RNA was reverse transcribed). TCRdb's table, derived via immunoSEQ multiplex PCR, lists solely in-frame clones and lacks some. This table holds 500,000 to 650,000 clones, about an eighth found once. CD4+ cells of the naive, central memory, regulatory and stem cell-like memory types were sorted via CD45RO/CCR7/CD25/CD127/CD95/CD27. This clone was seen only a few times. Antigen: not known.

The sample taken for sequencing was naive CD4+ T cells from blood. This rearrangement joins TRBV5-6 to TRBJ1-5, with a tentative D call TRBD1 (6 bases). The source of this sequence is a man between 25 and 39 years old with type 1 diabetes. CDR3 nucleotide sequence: TGTGCCAGCAGCCGTTGGACAGATCACAATCAGCCCCAGCATTTT. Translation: CASSRWTDHNQPQHF.